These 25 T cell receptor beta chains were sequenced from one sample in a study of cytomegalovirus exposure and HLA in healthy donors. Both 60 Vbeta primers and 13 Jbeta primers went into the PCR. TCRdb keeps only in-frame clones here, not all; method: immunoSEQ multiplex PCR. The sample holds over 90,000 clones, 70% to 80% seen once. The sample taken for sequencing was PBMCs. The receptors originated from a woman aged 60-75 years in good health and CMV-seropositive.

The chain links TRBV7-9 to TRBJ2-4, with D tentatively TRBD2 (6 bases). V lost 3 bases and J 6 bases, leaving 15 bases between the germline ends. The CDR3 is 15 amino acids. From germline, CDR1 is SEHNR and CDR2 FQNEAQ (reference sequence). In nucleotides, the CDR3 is TGTGCCAGCAGCTTTGAAAGCTGGAGGGGAAACATTCAGTACTTC. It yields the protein CASSFESWRGNIQYF.

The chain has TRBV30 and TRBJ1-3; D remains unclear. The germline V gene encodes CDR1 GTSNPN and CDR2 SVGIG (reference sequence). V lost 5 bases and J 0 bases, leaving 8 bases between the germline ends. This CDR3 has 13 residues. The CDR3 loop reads CAWDTFSGNTIYF. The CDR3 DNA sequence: TGTGCCTGGGACACTTTCTCTGGAAACACCATATATTTT.

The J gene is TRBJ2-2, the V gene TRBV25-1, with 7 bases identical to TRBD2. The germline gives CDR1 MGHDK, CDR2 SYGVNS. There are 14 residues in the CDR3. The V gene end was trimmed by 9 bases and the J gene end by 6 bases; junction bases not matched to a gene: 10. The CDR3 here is CASSRAGEAGELFF. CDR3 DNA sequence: TGTGCCAGTTCTCGGGCGGGAGAGGCCGGGGAGCTGTTTTTT.

CDR3 in amino acids: CASSQGGNGEQYF. In DNA, the CDR3 is TGCGCCAGCAGCCAGGGAGGGAACGGCGAGCAGTACTTC. The chain recombines TRBV10-2 with TRBJ2-7; 7 bases agree with TRBD2. This CDR3 region has 13 residues. Germline V gives CDR1 WSHSY, CDR2 SAAADI. The V and J ends lost 6 bases and 6 bases, in that order; junction bases with no gene match: 8.

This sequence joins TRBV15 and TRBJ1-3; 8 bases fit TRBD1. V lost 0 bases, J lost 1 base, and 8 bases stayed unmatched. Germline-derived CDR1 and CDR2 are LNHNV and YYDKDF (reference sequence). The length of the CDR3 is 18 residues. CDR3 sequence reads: CATSRDWDRRTSGNTIYF. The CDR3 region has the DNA TGTGCCACCAGCAGAGATTGGGACAGGAGAACGTCTGGAAACACCATATATTTT.

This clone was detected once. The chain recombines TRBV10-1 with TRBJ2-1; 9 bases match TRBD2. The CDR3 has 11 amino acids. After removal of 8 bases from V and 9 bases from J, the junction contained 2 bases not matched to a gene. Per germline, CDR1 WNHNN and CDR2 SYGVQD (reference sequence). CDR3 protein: CASGAGGEQFF. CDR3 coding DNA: TGCGCCAGCGGAGCGGGAGGTGAGCAGTTCTTC.

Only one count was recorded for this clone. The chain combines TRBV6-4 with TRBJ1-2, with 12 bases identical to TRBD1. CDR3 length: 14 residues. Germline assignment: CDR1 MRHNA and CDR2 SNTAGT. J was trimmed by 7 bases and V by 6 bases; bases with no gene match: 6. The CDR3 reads CASSSGTGGLGYTF. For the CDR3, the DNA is TGTGCCAGCAGCTCCGGGACAGGGGGCCTTGGCTACACCTTC.

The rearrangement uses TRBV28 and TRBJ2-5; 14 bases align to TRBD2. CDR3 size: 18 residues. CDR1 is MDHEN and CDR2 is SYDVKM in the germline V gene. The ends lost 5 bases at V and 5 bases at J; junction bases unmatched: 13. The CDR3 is CASSPIGGLAGAGETQYF. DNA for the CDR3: TGTGCCAGCAGTCCCATCGGGGGACTAGCGGGAGCGGGGGAGACCCAGTACTTC.

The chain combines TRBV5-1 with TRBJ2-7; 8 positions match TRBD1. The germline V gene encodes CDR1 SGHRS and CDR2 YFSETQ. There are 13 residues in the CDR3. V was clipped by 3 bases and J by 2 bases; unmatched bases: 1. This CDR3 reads CASSSRGPYEQYF. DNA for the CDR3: TGCGCCAGCAGCTCCAGGGGGCCCTACGAGCAGTACTTC. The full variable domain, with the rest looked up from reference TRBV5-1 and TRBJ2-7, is KAGVTQTPRYLIKTRGQQVTLSCSPISGHRSVSWYQQTPGQGLQFLFEYFSETQRNKGNFPGRFSGRQFSNSRSEMNVSTLELGDSALYLCASSSRGPYEQYFGPGTRLTVT.

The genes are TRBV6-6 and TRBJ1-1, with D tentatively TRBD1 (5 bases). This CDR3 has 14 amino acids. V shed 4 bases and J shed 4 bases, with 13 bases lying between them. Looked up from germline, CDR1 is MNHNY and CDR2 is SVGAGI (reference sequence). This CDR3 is CASSFPGTGTEAFF. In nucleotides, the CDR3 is TGTGCCAGCAGTTTCCCGGGGACTGGCACTGAAGCTTTCTTT.

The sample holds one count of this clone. CDR3 sequence: CASSEGTRGRGEQFF. For the CDR3, the DNA is TGCGCCAGCAGTGAGGGGACTAGGGGGCGGGGTGAGCAGTTCTTC. V is TRBV10-1 and J is TRBJ2-1; weak D call: TRBD2 (8 bases). V gave up 2 bases and J gave up 9 bases, with 17 bases separating them. Germline V CDR1 and CDR2: WNHNN, SYGVQD (reference sequence). The CDR3 spans 15 residues.

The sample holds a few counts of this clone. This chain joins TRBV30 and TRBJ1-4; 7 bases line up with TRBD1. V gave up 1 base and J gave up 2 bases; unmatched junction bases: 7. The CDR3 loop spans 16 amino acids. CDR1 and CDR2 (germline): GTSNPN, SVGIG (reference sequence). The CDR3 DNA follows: TGTGCCTGGAGTGACTCAGGGGACAGCACTAATGAAAAACTGTTTTTT. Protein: CAWSDSGDSTNEKLFF.

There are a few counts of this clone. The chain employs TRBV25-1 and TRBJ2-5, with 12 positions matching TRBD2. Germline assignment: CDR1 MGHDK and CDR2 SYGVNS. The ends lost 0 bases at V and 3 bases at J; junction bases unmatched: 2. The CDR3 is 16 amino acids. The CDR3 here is CASSEYASGREETQYF. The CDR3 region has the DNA TGTGCCAGCAGTGAATATGCTAGCGGGAGGGAAGAGACCCAGTACTTC. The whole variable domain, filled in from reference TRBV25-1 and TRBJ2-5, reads EADIYQTPRYLVIGTGKKITLECSQTMGHDKMYWYQQDPGMELHLIHYSYGVNSTEKGDLSSESTVSRIRTEHFPLTLESARPSHTSQYLCASSEYASGREETQYFGPGTRLLVL.

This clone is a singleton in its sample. The CDR3 DNA reads TGTGCCAGTTCGACAGGGGGCGTGGAGCAGTACTTC. Translated: CASSTGGVEQYF. V and J are TRBV19 and TRBJ2-7; 10 nucleotides align to TRBD1. Germline V lookup: CDR1 LNHDA, CDR2 SQIVND (reference sequence). V was pared by 8 bases and J by 7 bases, with 5 bases of the junction left unmatched. The CDR3 has 12 amino acids. Full variable domain (missing parts from reference TRBV19 and TRBJ2-7): DGGITQSPKYLFRKEGQNVTLSCEQNLNHDAMYWYRQDPGQGLRLIYYSQIVNDFQKGDIAEGYSVSREKKESFPLTVTSAQKNPTAFYLCASSTGGVEQYFGPGTRLTVT.

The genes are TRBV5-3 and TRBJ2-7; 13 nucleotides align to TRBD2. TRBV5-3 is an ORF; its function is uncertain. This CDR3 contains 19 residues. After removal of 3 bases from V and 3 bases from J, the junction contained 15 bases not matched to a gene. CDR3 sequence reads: CARSSTSGTSGTKHYEQYF. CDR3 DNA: TGTGCCAGAAGCTCAACGAGCGGGACTAGCGGGACCAAGCACTACGAGCAGTACTTC.

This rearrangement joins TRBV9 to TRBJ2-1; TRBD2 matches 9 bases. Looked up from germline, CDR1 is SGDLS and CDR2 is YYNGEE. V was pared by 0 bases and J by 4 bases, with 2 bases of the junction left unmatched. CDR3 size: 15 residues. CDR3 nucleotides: TGTGCCAGCAGCGTAGGACTAGCGGCGTACAATGAGCAGTTCTTC. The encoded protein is CASSVGLAAYNEQFF.

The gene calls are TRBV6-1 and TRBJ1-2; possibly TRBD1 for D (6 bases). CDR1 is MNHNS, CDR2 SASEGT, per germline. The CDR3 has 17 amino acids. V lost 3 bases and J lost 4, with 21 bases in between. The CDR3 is CASSEQTGHLTGYGYTF. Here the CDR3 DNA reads TGTGCCAGCAGTGAGCAGACGGGACACCTTACGGGCTATGGCTACACCTTC.

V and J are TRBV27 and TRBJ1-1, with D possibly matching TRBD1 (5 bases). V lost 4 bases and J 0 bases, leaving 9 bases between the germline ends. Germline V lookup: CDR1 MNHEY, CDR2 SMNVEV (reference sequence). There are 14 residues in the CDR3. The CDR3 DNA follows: TGTGCCAGCAGTTCCCCAGGGTTGAACACTGAAGCTTTCTTT. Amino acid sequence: CASSSPGLNTEAFF.

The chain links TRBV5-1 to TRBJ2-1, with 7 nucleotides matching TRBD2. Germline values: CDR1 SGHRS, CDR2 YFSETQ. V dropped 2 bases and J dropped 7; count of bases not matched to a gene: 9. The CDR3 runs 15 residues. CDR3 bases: TGCGCCAGCAGCTTACCTAGCGGCCGTAGTAATGAGCAGTTCTTC. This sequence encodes CASSLPSGRSNEQFF.

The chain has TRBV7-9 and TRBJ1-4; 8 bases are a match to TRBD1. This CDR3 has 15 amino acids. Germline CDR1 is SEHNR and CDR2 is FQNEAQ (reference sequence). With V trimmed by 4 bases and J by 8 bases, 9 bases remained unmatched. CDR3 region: CASSSTRQGNEKLFF. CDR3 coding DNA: TGTGCCAGCAGCTCCACTAGACAGGGGAACGAAAAACTGTTTTTT.

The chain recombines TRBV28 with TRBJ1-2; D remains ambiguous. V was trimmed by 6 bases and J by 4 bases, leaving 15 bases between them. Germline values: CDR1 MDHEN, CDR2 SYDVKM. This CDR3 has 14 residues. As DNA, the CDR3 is TGTGCCAGCAGGAACGTGAACGGGGTCTATGGCTACACCTTC. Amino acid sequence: CASRNVNGVYGYTF.

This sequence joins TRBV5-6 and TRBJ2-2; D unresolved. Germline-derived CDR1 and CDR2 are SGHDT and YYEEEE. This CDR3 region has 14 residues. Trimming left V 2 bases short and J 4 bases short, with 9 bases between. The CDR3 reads CASSFRIPTGELFF. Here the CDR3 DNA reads TGTGCCAGCAGCTTCAGAATCCCCACCGGGGAGCTGTTTTTT.

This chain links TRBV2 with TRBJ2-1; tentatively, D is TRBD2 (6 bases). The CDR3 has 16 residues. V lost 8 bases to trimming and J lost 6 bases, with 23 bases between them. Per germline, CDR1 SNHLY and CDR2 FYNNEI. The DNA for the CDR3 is TGTGCCAGCCGAAACCTTGTAGGGACTGCGACCAATGAGCAGTTCTTC. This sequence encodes CASRNLVGTATNEQFF.

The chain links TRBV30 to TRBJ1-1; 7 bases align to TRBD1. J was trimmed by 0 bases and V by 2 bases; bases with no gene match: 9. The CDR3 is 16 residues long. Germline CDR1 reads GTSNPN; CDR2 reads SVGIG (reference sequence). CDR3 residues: CAWSWRQGSMNTEAFF. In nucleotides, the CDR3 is TGTGCCTGGAGTTGGAGACAGGGAAGCATGAACACTGAAGCTTTCTTT.

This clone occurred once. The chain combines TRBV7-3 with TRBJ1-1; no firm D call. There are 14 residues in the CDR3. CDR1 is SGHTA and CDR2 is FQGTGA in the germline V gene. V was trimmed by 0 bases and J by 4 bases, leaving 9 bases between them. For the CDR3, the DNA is TGTGCCAGCAGCTTAACGAGTGGCGGCACTGAAGCTTTCTTT. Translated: CASSLTSGGTEAFF.